These 25 T cell receptor beta chains were all obtained from the same sample, sequenced in a study of low-dose radiotherapy and immunotherapy resistance in tumors. TRAV- and TRBV-specific primers primed first-strand cDNA, covering alpha and beta chains. The authors amplified TCRs for 20 to 25 PCR cycles with a constant-region primer and a V-primer adapter. TCRdb re-called the reads through MiXCR, storing one row per CDR3 protein. The top ten hold about 7% of the sample, which has about 60,000 distinct CDR3 sequences, 23% seen once. Time point indicated: after trial treatment. As for treatment: LDRT plus nivolumab, ipilimumab, low-dose cyclophosphamide and aspirin (RACIN trial). The source material was PBMCs, sampled after low-dose radiotherapy plus immunotherapy. The receptors originated from a male donor with prostate cancer.

A single count supports this clonotype. An end of the junction does not agree with germline; a read error may underlie this. The rearrangement joins TRBV7-9 to TRBJ2-7, with 7 bases fitting TRBD1. The CDR3 is made up of 19 amino acids. Germline assignment: CDR1 SEHNR and CDR2 FQNEAQ (reference sequence). CDR3 nucleotide sequence: TGTGTCAGCAGCACATACATCCTTCGAGGGGGCGCCAGGCTCTACGAGCAGTACTTC. Translation gives CVSSTYILRGGARLYEQYF.

This clonotype occurred many times. Written as DNA, the CDR3 is TGTGCCAGCAGCTTGGGTCTTCGGCGGGACTTCACAGATACGCAGTATTTT. Amino acids: CASSLGLRRDFTDTQYF. The chain carries TRBV7-3 and TRBJ2-3, with D possibly matching TRBD2 (6 bases). CDR1 is SGHTA and CDR2 is FQGTGA in the germline V gene. CDR3 length equals 17 residues. V gave up 3 bases and J gave up 2 bases, with 18 bases separating them.

This clonotype was seen repeatedly, ten times or more. CDR3 protein: CASRTGGTDTQYF. The CDR3 region has the DNA TGTGCCAGCAGAACGGGGGGGACAGATACGCAGTATTTT. The chain uses TRBV7-2 and TRBJ2-3, with 8 bases fitting TRBD2. V dropped 6 bases and J dropped 3; count of bases not matched to a gene: 2. Germline values: CDR1 SGHTA, CDR2 FQGNSA. This CDR3 is built from 13 residues.

There are many counts of this clonotype. V usage is TRBV11-2 and J usage is TRBJ2-3, with D possibly being TRBD2 (5 bases). V was cut by 3 bases and J by 1 base, with 8 bases left in between. The CDR3 totals 14 residues. Germline lookup yields CDR1 SGHAT and CDR2 FQNNGV. This chain's CDR3 is CASSFWTGTDTQYF. The CDR3 DNA reads TGTGCCAGCAGCTTTTGGACTGGCACAGATACGCAGTATTTT.

This clonotype was counted ten times or more. J is TRBJ2-7 and V is TRBV12-3 or TRBV12-4; 8 nucleotides agree with TRBD2. With V trimmed by 3 bases and J by 3 bases, 10 bases remained unmatched. This CDR3 has 16 residues. CDR3 coding DNA: TGTGCCAGCAGTTTCGTACTAGCGGATACCAACTACGAGCAGTACTTC. This encodes CASSFVLADTNYEQYF.

This clonotype showed up many times. This chain joins TRBV30 and TRBJ2-7; 9 bases line up with TRBD1. The CDR3 extends over 13 amino acids. V shed 3 bases and J 3 bases; nucleotides not matched to a gene: 3. Germline CDR1 reads GTSNPN; CDR2 reads SVGIG (reference sequence). In nucleotides, the CDR3 is TGTGCCTGGAGCGGGGGACAGGGCTACGAGCAGTACTTC. Its protein product is CAWSGGQGYEQYF.

The sample holds many counts of this clonotype. The J gene is TRBJ2-7, the V gene TRBV28; D possibly uses TRBD1 or TRBD2 (6 bases each). V lost 3 bases, J lost 1 base, and 19 bases lay in between. This CDR3 has 17 residues. Per the germline V gene, CDR1 is MDHEN and CDR2 is SYDVKM. The CDR3 protein is CASSFGGAAGESYEQYF. The CDR3 DNA sequence: TGTGCCAGCAGTTTCGGAGGGGCCGCAGGGGAATCCTACGAGCAGTACTTC.

This clonotype was found many times. The genes are TRBV4-2 and TRBJ2-5; a weak D match, TRBD1 (7 bases). Deletions cut 0 bases from V and 4 bases from J, with 12 bases between. CDR3 length: 15 residues. Per the germline V gene, CDR1 is LGHNA and CDR2 is YNFKEQ. The CDR3, as DNA: TGTGCCAGCAGCCAAGACAGGGGGGTCGGAGAGACCCAGTACTTC. This translates into CASSQDRGVGETQYF.

V usage is TRBV6-6 and J usage is TRBJ2-7; D is possibly TRBD1 (6 bases). Germline lookup yields CDR1 MNHNY and CDR2 SVGAGI (reference sequence). V was clipped by 2 bases and J by 3 bases, with 11 bases between them. The CDR3 has 14 amino acids. The DNA for the CDR3 is TGTGCCAGCAGTTACCTCAGAGGGGGCTACGAGCAGTACTTC. Its translation: CASSYLRGGYEQYF.

Ten or more counts support this clonotype. The chain joins TRBV5-6 to TRBJ2-3, with D perhaps TRBD2 (5 bases). Germline assignment: CDR1 SGHDT and CDR2 YYEEEE. The CDR3 spans 16 residues. Deletions cut 0 bases from V and 0 bases from J, with 11 bases between. The CDR3 reads CASSLGLATSTDTQYF. The DNA for the CDR3 is TGTGCCAGCAGCTTGGGGCTAGCAACTAGCACAGATACGCAGTATTTT.

The rearrangement uses TRBV7-2 and TRBJ2-7; D not certain. The V end was cut by 2 bases, the J end by 0 bases, with 5 bases between. The germline gives CDR1 SGHTA, CDR2 FQGNSA. CDR3 length equals 13 residues. The CDR3 sequence is CASSLTDSYEQYF. As DNA, the CDR3 is TGTGCCAGCAGCTTAACCGACTCCTACGAGCAGTACTTC.

The chain joins TRBV4-3 to TRBJ2-1; 8 nucleotides line up with TRBD2. Trimming at V came to 4 bases and at J to 5 bases, leaving 13 bases not matched to a gene. The germline CDR1 and CDR2 sequences are LGHNA and YSLEER. This CDR3 has 17 residues. The CDR3 protein is CASSRTPSGLTDNEQFF. As DNA, the CDR3 is TGCGCCAGCAGCCGAACCCCTAGCGGGCTCACCGACAATGAGCAGTTCTTC.

This clonotype appeared many times. The chain recombines TRBV11-3 with TRBJ2-2, with TRBD1 identical over 11 bases. This CDR3 is 16 amino acids long. J gave up 0 bases and V 5 bases, and 2 bases lay outside the gene matches. The germline gives CDR1 SGHNT, CDR2 YENEEA. CDR3 DNA sequence: TGTGCCAGCAGCCAGGGACAGGGGGCGAACACCGGGGAGCTGTTTTTT. Translated: CASSQGQGANTGELFF.

This clonotype was recorded many times. J is TRBJ2-1 and V is TRBV7-8, with 7 nucleotides matching TRBD2. Germline V CDR1 and CDR2: SGHVS, FQNEAQ. With V trimmed by 2 bases and J by 8 bases, 6 bases remained unmatched. This CDR3 is 14 amino acids long. In DNA, the CDR3 is TGTGCCAGCAGCTTAATCGTGGGAGGGGATGAGCAGTTCTTC. Its protein is CASSLIVGGDEQFF.

This clonotype was detected many times. The CDR3 end shows no conserved phenylalanine or tryptophan, and so a read error is likely. The DNA is left out, because the CDR3 cannot be placed on it with certainty; the CDR3 is given as TCRdb lists it. The V gene is TRBV6-6, the J gene TRBJ2-1; TRBD2 is the table's D call and was not checked against the DNA. The CDR3 comprises 15 residues, both ends counted. The V gene's germline CDR1 is MNHNY and CDR2 SVGAGI (reference sequence). The CDR3 protein is CASSYETRPISGGAL.

The sample holds many counts of this clonotype. The genes are TRBV28 and TRBJ1-6; D remains unclear. The V end lost 6 bases, the J end lost 10 bases, and 10 bases lay between the germline ends. CDR3 length: 12 amino acids. Germline CDR1 reads MDHEN; CDR2 reads SYDVKM. CDR3 nucleotides: TGTGCCAGCAGATCTCCCCTATCACCCCTCCACTTT. This encodes CASRSPLSPLHF.

The V gene is TRBV28, the J gene TRBJ2-1; TRBD1 aligns across 9 bases. V lost 8 bases and J lost 7; bases outside the gene matches: 9. The germline CDR1 and CDR2 sequences are MDHEN and SYDVKM. CDR3 length: 14 amino acids. The CDR3 region has the DNA TGTGCCAGCCATGCCGGGACAGGGTTTAATGAGCAGTTCTTC. It encodes CASHAGTGFNEQFF.

The sample holds many counts of this clonotype. Sequence at one end of the junction differs from germline and may be a read error. The rearrangement uses TRBV5-1 and TRBJ1-1; D is possibly TRBD1 (6 bases). The CDR3 length is 14 residues. Germline assignment: CDR1 SGHRS and CDR2 YFSETQ. CDR3 region: CASSSTGSRTEAFF. The CDR3 nucleotides read TGTGCCAGCAGCTCAACAGGGTCGCGCACTGAAGCTTTCTTT. The whole variable domain, remainder taken from reference TRBV5-1 and TRBJ1-1, is KAGVTQTPRYLIKTRGQQVTLSCSPISGHRSVSWYQQTPGQGLQFLFEYFSETQRNKGNFPGRFSGRQFSNSRSEMNVSTLELGDSALYLCASSSTGSRTEAFFGQGTRLTVV.

This clonotype has only a few counts. This sequence joins TRBV5-1 and TRBJ2-1; possibly TRBD1 or TRBD2 for D (6 bases each). The CDR3 has 13 residues. CDR1 is SGHRS, CDR2 YFSETQ, per germline. V gave up 7 bases and J gave up 6 bases, with 14 bases separating them. CDR3 amino acids: CASRVGGGNEQFF. The DNA for the CDR3 is TGCGCCAGCCGTGTCGGGGGCGGCAATGAGCAGTTCTTC.

This clonotype has at least ten counts. The rearrangement uses TRBV6-8 and TRBJ2-5; tentative D call: TRBD1 (6 bases). This CDR3 spans 12 amino acids. The V end was cut by 8 bases, the J end by 2 bases, with 9 bases between. CDR1 MNHGY and CDR2 SAAAGT come from the germline V gene. CDR3 DNA sequence: TGTGCCAGCCGGACAGTTCAAGAGACCCAGTACTTC. Amino acids: CASRTVQETQYF.

About this clonotype: Since a far larger clone is one base different, this is likely a read error. The V and J genes are TRBV6-2 or TRBV6-3 and TRBJ2-7; 11 bases fit TRBD2. The CDR3 has 17 amino acids. V trimming: 10 bases; J trimming: 2 bases; junction bases outside the gene matches: 16. Germline CDR1 is MNHEY and CDR2 is SVGEGT. The CDR3 coding sequence is TGTGCCACTAGGGCTCCCGTAGCGGGAGGGCAGCCCTACGAGCAGTACTTC. As protein: CATRAPVAGGQPYEQYF.

This clonotype occurred many times. The rearrangement joins TRBV6-2 or TRBV6-3 to TRBJ1-2; D might be TRBD1 (5 bases). The CDR3 spans 18 residues. Per the germline V gene, CDR1 is MNHEY and CDR2 is SVGEGT. Trimming left V 0 bases short and J 0 bases short, with 17 bases between. In DNA, the CDR3 is TGTGCCAGCAGTTACTCGACAGCAAGACCCGCAGCTAACTATGGCTACACCTTC. This encodes CASSYSTARPAANYGYTF.

In its sample, this clonotype was seen many times. J is TRBJ2-7 and V is TRBV15, with 10 bases matching TRBD2. Trimming at V came to 5 bases and at J to 3 bases, leaving 7 bases not matched to a gene. Germline lookup yields CDR1 LNHNV and CDR2 YYDKDF (reference sequence). The CDR3 is 15 residues long. The CDR3 sequence is CATSGRLAGHYEQYF. In DNA, the CDR3 is TGTGCCACCAGCGGCAGACTAGCGGGCCACTACGAGCAGTACTTC.

This clonotype was seen many times. The CDR3 reads CAISEGAGRRETQYF. The CDR3 bases are TGTGCCATCAGTGAGGGGGCCGGCAGGAGAGAGACCCAGTACTTC. The chain is built from TRBV10-3 and TRBJ2-5, with D perhaps matching TRBD1 (5 bases). The CDR3 length is 15 residues. V gave up 2 bases and J gave up 4 bases, with 14 bases separating them. From germline, CDR1 is ENHRY and CDR2 SYGVKD.

There are many counts of this clonotype. This chain joins TRBV20-1 and TRBJ2-7; 8 bases line up with TRBD1. This CDR3 has 14 residues. Per germline, CDR1 DFQATT and CDR2 SNEGSKA (reference sequence). Germline trimming cut 0 bases from V and 2 bases from J; bases unmatched to any gene: 3. CDR3: CSARDRGRTYEQYF. DNA for the CDR3: TGCAGTGCTAGAGACAGGGGGCGTACCTACGAGCAGTACTTC.